This T cell receptor (beta chain) was obtained from a study of T-cell memory formation after mild COVID-19. TCRdb analysed the 5' RACE reads with MiXCR anew, one entry per CDR3 protein. The table records 500,000 to 550,000 distinct CDR3 sequences, roughly 22% of them present only once. V shed 8 bases and J shed 0 bases, with 19 bases lying between them. The CDR3 totals 15 residues. CDR1 and CDR2 (germline): SQVTM, ANQGSEA. Notes on the study in general: Clones that shrank (day 15 to 85) were balanced CD4/CD8, whereas later expanders leaned CD4+.

Concerning this clonotype: Its antigen is as yet unknown.

The receptor comes from an adult woman who had mild COVID-19 (a few samples of this study predate the infection). Cell type and time point are not known. The sample taken for sequencing was PBMCs or a T cell subset sorted from them (not recorded which). This chain uses TRBV29-1 with TRBJ1-1, with D maybe TRBD1 (5 bases). The CDR3 is CSSGGGNSMNTEAFF. The CDR3 DNA sequence: TGCAGCTCGGGGGGGGGTAATTCCATGAACACTGAAGCTTTCTTT.